The clone carrying this TCR beta chain was detected many times. Antigen unknown. One entry per CDR3 protein results from TCRdb running MiXCR on the PCR reads. The repertoire holds around 480,000 distinct CDR3 sequences, with less than 30% as singletons. These data originate in a study of molecular identifiers for immune sequencing clone quantification. Points from the study as a whole: Clones that exceeded 20 RNA copies held over 99% of effector molecules, yet under 1% in naive cells.

The CDR3 runs to 14 residues. With V trimmed by 6 bases and J by 4 bases, 9 bases remained unmatched. Germline V gene sequence: CDR1 MNHEY, CDR2 SVGAGI. This sequence joins TRBV6-5 and TRBJ2-7; TRBD2 matches 7 bases. The sample comprised naive CD8+ T cells from blood, with Jurkat cell RNA spiked in. The subset here: FACS-sorted CD8+CD4-CCR7+CD45RA+ naive T cells. This sequence was found in a human donor in good health. Some libraries in this study had Jurkat cell RNA spiked in. The CDR3 coding sequence is TGTGCCAGCAGCCGGGAGGACTCGATATACGAGCAGTACTTC. This codes for CASSREDSIYEQYF.